A single T cell receptor (beta chain) is shown here with its context. What it binds is not known. A single base separates this from a much larger clone, so it may be a read error. From around 0.4 ug of RNA, a library with molecular barcoded alpha/delta and beta/gamma adaptors was made. TCRdb called the reads again in MiXCR, with one record for every CDR3 protein. The table shows 30,000 to 35,000 distinct CDR3 sequences, with about 18% occurring only once. These data are taken from a study of read filtering for tumor transcriptome and immune sequencing. Study overall: 8 or 9 patients were R-ISS I, some 16 were R-ISS II, over 5 were R-ISS III. Whole-study findings and limits: IR-seq and RNA-seq agreed better without single-read clonotypes.

At the time of active disease, bone marrow was collected from every patient. J was trimmed by 6 bases and V by 8 bases; bases with no gene match: 13. CDR1 is SGHAT, CDR2 FQDESV, per germline (reference sequence). CDR3 length: 14 residues. Material for sequencing was a population of CD138-negative cells sorted from bone marrow. V is TRBV11-1 and J is TRBJ2-7; 7 bases are shared with TRBD1. The receptor was isolated from a donor at least 40 years old with multiple myeloma. The CDR3 protein is CASEQTTGTCEQYF. In DNA form, the CDR3 reads TGTGCCAGCGAACAGACGACAGGGACCTGCGAGCAGTACTTC.